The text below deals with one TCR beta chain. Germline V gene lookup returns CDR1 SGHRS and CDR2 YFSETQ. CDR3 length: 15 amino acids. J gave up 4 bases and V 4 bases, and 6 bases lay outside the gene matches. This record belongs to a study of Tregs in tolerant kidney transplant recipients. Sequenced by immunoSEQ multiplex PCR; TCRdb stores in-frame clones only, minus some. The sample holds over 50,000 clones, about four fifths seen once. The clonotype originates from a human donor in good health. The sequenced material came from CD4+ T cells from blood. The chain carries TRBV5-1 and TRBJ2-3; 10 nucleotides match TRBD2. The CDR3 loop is CASSPQRGGPDTQYF. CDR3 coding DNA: TGCGCCAGCAGCCCCCAGCGGGGGGGCCCAGATACGCAGTATTTT.